The 4 T cell receptor beta chains presented below share a single source sample, sequenced in a study of T-cell reconstitution after alpha-beta-depleted transplantation in children. Library preparation (for TCRbeta) was performed with unique molecular identifiers. MiXCR was run by TCRdb on the PCR reads, yielding one entry per CDR3 protein. In the table there are roughly 89,000 distinct CDR3 sequences, 9.5% to 15% of which are singletons. The sequenced sample was PBMCs from the stem cell graft donor, obtained from the stem cell graft. The receptors come from a human donor who donated a stem cell graft to a child with inherited bone marrow failure.

This clonotype showed up many times. The chain employs TRBV27 and TRBJ1-1; D unclear. The CDR3 is 15 amino acids. Germline-derived CDR1 and CDR2 are MNHEY and SMNVEV (reference sequence). V was trimmed by 5 bases and J by 0 bases, leaving 13 bases between them. DNA of the CDR3: TGTGCCAGCAGTACGAGCCTGTCAGTGAACACTGAAGCTTTCTTT. It yields the protein CASSTSLSVNTEAFF.

This clonotype has at least ten counts. The V and J genes are TRBV5-5 and TRBJ1-2; maybe TRBD1 (5 bases). The CDR3 is made up of 16 amino acids. Germline V CDR1 and CDR2: SGHKS, YYEKEE (reference sequence). V gave up 0 bases and J gave up 2 bases, with 14 bases separating them. The CDR3 DNA follows: TGTGCCAGCAGCTTGGGGGTTGTAGGGGCCAACTATGGCTACACCTTC. Its translation is CASSLGVVGANYGYTF.

The chain links TRBV4-1 to TRBJ2-7; 7 nucleotides match TRBD1. Trimming took 4 bases from V and 2 from J; bases not matched to a gene: 8. Germline V lookup: CDR1 MGHRA, CDR2 YSYEKL. The CDR3 has 15 residues. For the CDR3, the DNA is TGCGCCAGCAGCCGCAGGACAGGCTCTACCTACGAGCAGTACTTC. It is translated as CASSRRTGSTYEQYF.

This clonotype was recorded many times. The chain uses TRBV29-1 and TRBJ2-3; a weak D match, TRBD2 (5 bases). CDR3 length: 13 residues. CDR1 and CDR2 from the germline V gene are SQVTM and ANQGSEA. Trimming removed 4 bases at V and 2 bases at J, with 10 bases between. CDR3 sequence: CSVVLANTDTQYF. The CDR3 DNA reads as TGCAGCGTTGTCCTAGCTAACACAGATACGCAGTATTTT.